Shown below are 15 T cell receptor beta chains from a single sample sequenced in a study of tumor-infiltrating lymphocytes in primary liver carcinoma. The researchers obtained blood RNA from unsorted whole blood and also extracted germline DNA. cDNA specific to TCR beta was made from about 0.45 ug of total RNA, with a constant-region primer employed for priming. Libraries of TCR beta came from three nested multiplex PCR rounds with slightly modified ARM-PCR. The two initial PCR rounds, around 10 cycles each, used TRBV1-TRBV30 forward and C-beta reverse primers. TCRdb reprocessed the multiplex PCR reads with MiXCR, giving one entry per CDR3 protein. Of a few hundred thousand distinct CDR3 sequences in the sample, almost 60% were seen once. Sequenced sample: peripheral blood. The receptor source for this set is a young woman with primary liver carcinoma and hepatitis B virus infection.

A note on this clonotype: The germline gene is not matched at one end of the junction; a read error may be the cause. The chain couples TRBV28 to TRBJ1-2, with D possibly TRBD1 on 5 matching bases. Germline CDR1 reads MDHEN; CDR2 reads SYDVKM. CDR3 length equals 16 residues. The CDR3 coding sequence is TGTGCCAGCAGTTTATACGGGGCAGTCACCAACTATGGCTTCACCTTC. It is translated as CASSLYGAVTNYGFTF.

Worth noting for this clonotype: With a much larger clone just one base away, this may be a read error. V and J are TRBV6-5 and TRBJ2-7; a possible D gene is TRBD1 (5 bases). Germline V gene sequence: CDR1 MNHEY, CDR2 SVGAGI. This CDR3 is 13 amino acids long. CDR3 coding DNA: TGTGCCAGCGCAAGGGGAAGCTCCTACGAGCACTACTTC. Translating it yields CASARGSSYEHYF.

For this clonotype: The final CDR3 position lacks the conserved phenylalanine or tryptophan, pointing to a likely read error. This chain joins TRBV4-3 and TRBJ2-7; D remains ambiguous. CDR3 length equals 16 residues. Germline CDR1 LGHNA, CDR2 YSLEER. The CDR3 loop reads CASSPKTTGTSYEQYL. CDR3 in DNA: TGCGCTAGCAGCCCCAAAACTACGGGCACCTCCTACGAGCAGTACCTC.

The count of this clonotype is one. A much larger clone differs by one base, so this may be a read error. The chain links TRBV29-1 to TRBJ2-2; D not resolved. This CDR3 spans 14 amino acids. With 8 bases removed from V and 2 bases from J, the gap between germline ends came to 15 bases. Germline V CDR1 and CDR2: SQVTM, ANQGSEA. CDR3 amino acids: CSTTRNSNTGELFF. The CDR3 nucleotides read TGCAGCACAACAAGAAACTCTAACACCGGGGAGCTGTTTTTT.

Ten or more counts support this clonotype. CDR3 loop: CSVAGTSGSNEQFF. CDR3 bases: TGCAGCGTAGCCGGGACTAGCGGCTCCAATGAGCAGTTCTTC. The chain combines TRBV29-1 with TRBJ2-1; 11 bases align to TRBD2. CDR3 size: 14 residues. J lost 6 bases, V lost 6 bases, and 7 bases had no gene match. The germline CDR1 and CDR2 sequences are SQVTM and ANQGSEA.

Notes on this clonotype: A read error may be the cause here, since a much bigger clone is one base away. In DNA form, the CDR3 reads TGCGCCAGCAATCGTGGACGAGAGAGCTCCTACGAGCAGTACTTC. It yields the protein CASNRGRESSYEQYF. The chain employs TRBV4-1 and TRBJ2-7; D gene uncertain. Germline V CDR1 and CDR2: MGHRA, YSYEKL. The germline V and J ends were trimmed by 7 bases and 0 bases, with 16 bases remaining between them. CDR3 length: 15 residues.

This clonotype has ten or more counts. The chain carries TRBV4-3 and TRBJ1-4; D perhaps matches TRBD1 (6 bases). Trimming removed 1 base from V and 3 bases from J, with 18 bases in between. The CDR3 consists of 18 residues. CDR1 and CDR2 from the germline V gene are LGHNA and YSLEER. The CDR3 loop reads CASSQGQGIRRANEKLFF. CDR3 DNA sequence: TGCGCCAGCAGCCAAGGCCAGGGGATTAGGCGAGCTAATGAAAAACTGTTTTTT.

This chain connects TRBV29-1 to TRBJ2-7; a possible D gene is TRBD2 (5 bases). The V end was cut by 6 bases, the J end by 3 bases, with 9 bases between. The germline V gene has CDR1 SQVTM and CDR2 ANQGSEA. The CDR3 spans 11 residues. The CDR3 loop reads CSVCDYYEQYF. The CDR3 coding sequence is TGCAGCGTGTGTGACTACTACGAGCAGTACTTC.

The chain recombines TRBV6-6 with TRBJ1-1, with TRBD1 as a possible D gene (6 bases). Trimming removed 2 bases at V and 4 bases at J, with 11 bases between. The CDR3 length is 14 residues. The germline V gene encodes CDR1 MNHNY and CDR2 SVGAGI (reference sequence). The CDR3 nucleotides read TGTGCCAGCAGTTACCAACTAGGGGGCACTGAAGCTTTCTTT. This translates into CASSYQLGGTEAFF.

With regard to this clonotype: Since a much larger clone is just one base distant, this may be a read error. CDR3 sequence reads: CASSPNLGLAGGNEQYF. The CDR3 bases are TGTGCCAGCAGCCCCAACCTGGGACTAGCGGGAGGTAACGAGCAGTACTTC. V and J are TRBV14 and TRBJ2-7; the match to TRBD2 covers 15 bases. Germline V gives CDR1 SGHDN, CDR2 FVKESK. The CDR3 spans 17 residues. V gave up 4 bases and J gave up 5 bases; unmatched junction bases: 9.

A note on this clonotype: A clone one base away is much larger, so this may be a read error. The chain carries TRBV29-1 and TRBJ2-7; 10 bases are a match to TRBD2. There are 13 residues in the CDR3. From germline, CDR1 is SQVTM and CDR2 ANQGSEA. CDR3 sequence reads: CSVGLAGDYVQYF. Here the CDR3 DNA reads TGCAGCGTGGGGCTAGCGGGAGACTACGTGCAGTACTTC.

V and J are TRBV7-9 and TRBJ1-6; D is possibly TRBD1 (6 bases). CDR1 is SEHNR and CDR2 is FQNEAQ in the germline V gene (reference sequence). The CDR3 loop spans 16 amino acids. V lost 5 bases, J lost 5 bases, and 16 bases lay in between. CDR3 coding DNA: TGTGCCAGCAGCCTCCCCATCGGACAGAATAATTCACCCCTCCACTTT. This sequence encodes CASSLPIGQNNSPLHF.

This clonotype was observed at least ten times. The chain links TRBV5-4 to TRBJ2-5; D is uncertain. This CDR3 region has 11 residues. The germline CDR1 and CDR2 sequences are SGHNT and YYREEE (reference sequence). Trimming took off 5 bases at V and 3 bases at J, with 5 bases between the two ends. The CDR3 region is CASSIKETQYF. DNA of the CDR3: TGTGCCAGCAGTATCAAAGAGACCCAGTACTTC. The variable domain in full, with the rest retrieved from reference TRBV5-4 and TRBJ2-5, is ETGVTQSPTHLIKTRGQQVTLRCSSQSGHNTVSWYQQALGQGPQFIFQYYREEENGRGNFPPRFSGLQFPNYSSELNVNALELDDSALYLCASSIKETQYFGPGTRLLVL.

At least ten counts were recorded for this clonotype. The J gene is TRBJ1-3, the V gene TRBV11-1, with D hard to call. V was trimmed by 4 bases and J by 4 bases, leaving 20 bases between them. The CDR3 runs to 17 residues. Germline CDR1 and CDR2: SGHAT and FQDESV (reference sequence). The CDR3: CASSYGPIRPSGNTIYF. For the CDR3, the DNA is TGTGCCAGCAGCTACGGGCCAATCCGTCCATCCGGAAACACCATATATTTT. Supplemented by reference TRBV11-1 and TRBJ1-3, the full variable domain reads EAEVAQSPRYKITEKSQAVAFWCDPISGHATLYWYRQILGQGPELLVQFQDESVVDDSQLPKDRFSAERLKGVDSTLKIQPAELGDSAMYLCASSYGPIRPSGNTIYFGEGSWLTVV.

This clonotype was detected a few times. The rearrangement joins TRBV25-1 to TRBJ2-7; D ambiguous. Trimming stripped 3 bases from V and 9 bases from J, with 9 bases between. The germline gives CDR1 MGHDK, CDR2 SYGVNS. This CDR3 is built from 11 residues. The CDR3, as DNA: TGTGCCAGCAGTGACTGGCAAGGGCAGTACTTC. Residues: CASSDWQGQYF.